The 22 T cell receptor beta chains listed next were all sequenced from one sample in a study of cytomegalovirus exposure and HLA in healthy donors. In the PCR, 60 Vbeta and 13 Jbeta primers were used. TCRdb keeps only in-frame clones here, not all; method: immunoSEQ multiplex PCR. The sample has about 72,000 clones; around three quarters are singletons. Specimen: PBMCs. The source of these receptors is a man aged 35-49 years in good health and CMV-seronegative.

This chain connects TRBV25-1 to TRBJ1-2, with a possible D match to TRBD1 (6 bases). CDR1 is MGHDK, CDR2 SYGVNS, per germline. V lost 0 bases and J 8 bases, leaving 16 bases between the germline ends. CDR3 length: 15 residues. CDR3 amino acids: CASSEYTGRDRGYTF. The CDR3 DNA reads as TGTGCCAGCAGTGAATACACAGGGAGGGATAGGGGCTACACCTTC.

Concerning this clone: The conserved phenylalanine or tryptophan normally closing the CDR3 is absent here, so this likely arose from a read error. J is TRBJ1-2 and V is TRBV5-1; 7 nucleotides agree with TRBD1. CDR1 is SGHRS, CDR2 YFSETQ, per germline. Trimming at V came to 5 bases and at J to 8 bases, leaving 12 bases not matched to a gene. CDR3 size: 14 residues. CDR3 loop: CASSSPGTAKGYTL. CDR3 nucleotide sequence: TGCGCCAGCAGTTCCCCCGGGACAGCTAAGGGCTACACCCTC.

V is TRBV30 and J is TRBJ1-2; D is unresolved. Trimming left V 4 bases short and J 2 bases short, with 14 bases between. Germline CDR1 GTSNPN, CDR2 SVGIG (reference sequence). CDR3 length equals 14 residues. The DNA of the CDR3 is TGTGCCTGGAACGAAGAGGGAGGCAACTATGGCTACACCTTC. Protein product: CAWNEEGGNYGYTF.

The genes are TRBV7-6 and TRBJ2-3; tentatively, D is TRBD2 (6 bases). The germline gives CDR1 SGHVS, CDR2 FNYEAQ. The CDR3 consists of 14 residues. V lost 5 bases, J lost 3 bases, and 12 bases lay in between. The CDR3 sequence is CASSRSTSTDTQYF. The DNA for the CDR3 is TGTGCCAGCAGCCGCTCGACTAGTACAGATACGCAGTATTTT. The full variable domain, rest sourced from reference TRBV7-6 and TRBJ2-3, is GAGVSQSPRYKVTKRGQDVALRCDPISGHVSLYWYRQALGQGPEFLTYFNYEAQQDKSGLPNDRFSAERPEGSISTLTIQRTEQRDSAMYRCASSRSTSTDTQYFGPGTRLTVL.

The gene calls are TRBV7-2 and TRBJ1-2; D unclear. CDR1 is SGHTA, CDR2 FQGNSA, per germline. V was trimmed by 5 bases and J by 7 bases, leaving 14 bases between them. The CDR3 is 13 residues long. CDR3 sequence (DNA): TGTGCCAGCAGCCTTCTCTTGAGGAGTGGCTACACCTTC. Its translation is CASSLLLRSGYTF.

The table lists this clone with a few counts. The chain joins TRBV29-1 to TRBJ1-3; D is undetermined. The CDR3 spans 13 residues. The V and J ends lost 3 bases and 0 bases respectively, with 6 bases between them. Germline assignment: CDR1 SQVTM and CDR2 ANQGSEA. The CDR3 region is CSVDTDSGNTIYF. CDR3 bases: TGCAGCGTTGACACAGACTCTGGAAACACCATATATTTT.

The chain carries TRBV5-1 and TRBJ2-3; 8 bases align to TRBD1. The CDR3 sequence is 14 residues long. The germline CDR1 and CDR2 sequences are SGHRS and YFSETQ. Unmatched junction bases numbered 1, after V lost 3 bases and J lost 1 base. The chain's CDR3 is CASSSDRGTDTQYF. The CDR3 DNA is TGCGCCAGCAGCTCGGACAGGGGCACAGATACGCAGTATTTT.

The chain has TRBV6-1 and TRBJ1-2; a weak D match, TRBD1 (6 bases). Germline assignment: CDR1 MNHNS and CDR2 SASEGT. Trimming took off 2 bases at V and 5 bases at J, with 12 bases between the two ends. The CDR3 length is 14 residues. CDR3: CASSEPGAGYGYTF. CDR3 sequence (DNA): TGTGCCAGCAGTGAACCAGGGGCTGGATATGGCTACACCTTC.

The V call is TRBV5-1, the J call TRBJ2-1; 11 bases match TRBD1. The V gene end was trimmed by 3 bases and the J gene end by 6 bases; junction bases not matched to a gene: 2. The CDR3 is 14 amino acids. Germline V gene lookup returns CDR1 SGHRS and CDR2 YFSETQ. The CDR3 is CASSSGTGGNEQFF. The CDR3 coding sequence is TGCGCCAGCAGCTCCGGGACAGGGGGCAATGAGCAGTTCTTC. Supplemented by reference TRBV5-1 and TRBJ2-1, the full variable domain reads KAGVTQTPRYLIKTRGQQVTLSCSPISGHRSVSWYQQTPGQGLQFLFEYFSETQRNKGNFPGRFSGRQFSNSRSEMNVSTLELGDSALYLCASSSGTGGNEQFFGPGTRLTVL.

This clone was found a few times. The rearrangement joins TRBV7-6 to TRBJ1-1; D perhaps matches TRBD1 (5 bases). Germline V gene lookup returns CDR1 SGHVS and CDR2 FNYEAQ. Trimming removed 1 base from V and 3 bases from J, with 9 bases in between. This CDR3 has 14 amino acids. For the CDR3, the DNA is TGTGCCAGCAGCTTAGTTTCCAGGGACACTGAAGCTTTCTTT. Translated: CASSLVSRDTEAFF.

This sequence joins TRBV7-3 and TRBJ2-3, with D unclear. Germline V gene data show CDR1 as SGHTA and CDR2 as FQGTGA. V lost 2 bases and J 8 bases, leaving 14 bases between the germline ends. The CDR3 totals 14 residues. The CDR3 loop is CASSLYAVVGTQYF. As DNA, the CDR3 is TGTGCCAGCAGCTTATATGCGGTCGTCGGTACGCAGTATTTT.

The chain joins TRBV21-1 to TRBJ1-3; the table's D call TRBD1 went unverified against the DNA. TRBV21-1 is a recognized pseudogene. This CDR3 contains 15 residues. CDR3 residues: CASTQGGTSGNTIYF. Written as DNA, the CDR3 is TGTGCCAGCACCCAAGGGGGTACCTCTGGAAACACCATATATTTT.

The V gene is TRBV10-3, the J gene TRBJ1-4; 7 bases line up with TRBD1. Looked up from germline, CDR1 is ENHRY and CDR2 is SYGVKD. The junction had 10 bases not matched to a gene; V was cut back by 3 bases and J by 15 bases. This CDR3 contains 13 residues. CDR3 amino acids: CAISDPQTGTVFF. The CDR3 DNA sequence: TGTGCCATCAGTGACCCACAGACAGGGACGGTGTTTTTT.

The CDR3 sequence is CASSLERNTEAFF. Written as DNA, the CDR3 is TGTGCCAGCAGCTTGGAGAGAAACACTGAAGCTTTCTTT. The chain recombines TRBV5-4 with TRBJ1-1; D remains ambiguous. The germline CDR1 and CDR2 sequences are SGHNT and YYREEE (reference sequence). The CDR3 contains 13 residues. V lost 0 bases to trimming and J lost 2 bases, with 5 bases between them. The complete variable domain, with remaining parts taken from reference TRBV5-4 and TRBJ1-1, reads ETGVTQSPTHLIKTRGQQVTLRCSSQSGHNTVSWYQQALGQGPQFIFQYYREEENGRGNFPPRFSGLQFPNYSSELNVNALELDDSALYLCASSLERNTEAFFGQGTRLTVV.

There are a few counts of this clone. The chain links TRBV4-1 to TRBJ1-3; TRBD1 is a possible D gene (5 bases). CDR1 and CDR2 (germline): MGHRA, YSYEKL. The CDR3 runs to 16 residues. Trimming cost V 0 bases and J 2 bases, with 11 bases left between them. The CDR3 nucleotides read TGCGCCAGCAGCCAAGAGATGAAGGGGACTGGAAACACCATATATTTT. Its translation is CASSQEMKGTGNTIYF.

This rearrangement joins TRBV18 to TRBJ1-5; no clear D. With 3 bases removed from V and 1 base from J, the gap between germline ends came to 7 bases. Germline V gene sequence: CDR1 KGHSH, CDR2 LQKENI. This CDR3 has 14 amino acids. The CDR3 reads CASSPGQSNQPQHF. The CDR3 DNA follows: TGTGCCAGCTCACCGGGCCAAAGCAATCAGCCCCAGCATTTT. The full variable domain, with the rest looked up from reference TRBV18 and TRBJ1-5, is NAGVMQNPRHLVRRRGQEARLRCSPMKGHSHVYWYRQLPEEGLKFMVYLQKENIIDESGMPKERFSAEFPKEGPSILRIQQVVRGDSAAYFCASSPGQSNQPQHFGDGTRLSIL.

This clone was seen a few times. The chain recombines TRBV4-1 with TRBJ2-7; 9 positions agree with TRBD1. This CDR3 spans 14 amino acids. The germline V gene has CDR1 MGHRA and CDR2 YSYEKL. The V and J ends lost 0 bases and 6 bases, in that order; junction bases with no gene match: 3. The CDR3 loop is CASSQEAGQGEQYF. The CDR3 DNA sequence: TGCGCCAGCAGCCAAGAGGCGGGACAGGGCGAGCAGTACTTC.

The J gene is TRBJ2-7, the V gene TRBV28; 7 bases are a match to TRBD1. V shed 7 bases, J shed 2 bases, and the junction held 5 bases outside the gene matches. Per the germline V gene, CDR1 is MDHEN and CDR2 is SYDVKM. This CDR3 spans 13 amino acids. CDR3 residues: CASIPGQAYEQYF. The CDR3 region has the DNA TGTGCCAGCATTCCTGGACAGGCCTACGAGCAGTACTTC.

The CDR3 reads CASSLLAGTYTGELFF. The CDR3 nucleotides are TGTGCCAGCAGCTTACTAGCGGGGACGTACACCGGGGAGCTGTTTTTT. The V and J genes are TRBV11-2 and TRBJ2-2; 9 positions agree with TRBD2. After removal of 2 bases from V and 3 bases from J, the junction contained 4 bases not matched to a gene. Germline CDR1 SGHAT, CDR2 FQNNGV. The CDR3 totals 16 residues.

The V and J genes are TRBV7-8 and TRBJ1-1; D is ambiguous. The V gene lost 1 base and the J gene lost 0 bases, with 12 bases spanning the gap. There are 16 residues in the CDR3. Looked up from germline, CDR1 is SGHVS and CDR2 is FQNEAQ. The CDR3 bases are TGTGCCAGCAGCTTAGATCGCTGGCATATGAACACTGAAGCTTTCTTT. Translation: CASSLDRWHMNTEAFF.

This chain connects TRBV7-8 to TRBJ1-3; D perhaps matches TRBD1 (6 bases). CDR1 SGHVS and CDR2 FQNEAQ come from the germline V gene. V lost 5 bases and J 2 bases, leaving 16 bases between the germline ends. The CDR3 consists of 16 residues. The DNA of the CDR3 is TGTGCCAGCAGCCCGTACAGGGAAACAACTGGAAACACCATATATTTT. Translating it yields CASSPYRETTGNTIYF.

The CDR3 nucleotides are TGTGCCAGTACCCCTAGACTAGCGGGGGGCTACAATGAGCAGTTCTTC. Translation gives CASTPRLAGGYNEQFF. V gene TRBV19 combines with J gene TRBJ2-1, with TRBD2 identical over 13 bases. The length of the CDR3 is 16 residues. Germline lookup yields CDR1 LNHDA and CDR2 SQIVND (reference sequence). With V trimmed by 7 bases and J by 3 bases, 6 bases remained unmatched.